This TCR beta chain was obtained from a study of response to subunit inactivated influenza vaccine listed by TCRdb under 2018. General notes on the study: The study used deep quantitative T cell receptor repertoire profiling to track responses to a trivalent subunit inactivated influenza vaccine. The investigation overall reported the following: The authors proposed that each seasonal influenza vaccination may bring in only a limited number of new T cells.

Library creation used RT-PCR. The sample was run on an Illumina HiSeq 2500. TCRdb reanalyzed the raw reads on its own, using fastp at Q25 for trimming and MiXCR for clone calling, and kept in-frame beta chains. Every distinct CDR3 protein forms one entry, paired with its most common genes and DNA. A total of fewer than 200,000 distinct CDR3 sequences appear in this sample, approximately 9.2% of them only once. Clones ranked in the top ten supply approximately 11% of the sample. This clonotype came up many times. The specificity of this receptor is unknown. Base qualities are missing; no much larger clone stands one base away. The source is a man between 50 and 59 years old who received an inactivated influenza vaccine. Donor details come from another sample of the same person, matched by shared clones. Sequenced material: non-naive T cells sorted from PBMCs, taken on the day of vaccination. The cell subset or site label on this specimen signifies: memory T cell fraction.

The nucleotide sequence is given as TGTGCCACCAGTGACGGGCTACTAGCGGGCGCTCAAGAGACCCAGTACTTC. Its protein is CATSDGLLAGAQETQYF. The chain joins TRBV24-1 to TRBJ2-5, with 9 bases aligning to TRBD2. According to the germline V gene, CDR1 reads KGHDR and CDR2 reads SFDVKD. V is cut back by 4 bases and J by 2 bases, with 10 bases in the junction unmatched. The CDR3 sequence holds 17 residues, the cysteine and phenylalanine included. Here the CDR3 DNA is all that survives: 51 bases in frame from base 1.